This TCR beta chain was recovered during a study of blood T cell repertoires in COVID-19 (dated by TCRdb to the early 2020s). About the full investigation: Samples covering the acute and convalescent phases of COVID-19 were provided by collaborators in the United States, Italy and Spain. The material from the prospective study consisted of cDNA or gDNA derived from T cells, B-cell-depleted T cells, or PBMCs. Deeply sampled blood TCRbeta repertoires from subjects exposed to, actively infected with, or recovered from COVID-19 were included in the dataset. The repertoires were released in a freely available public database intended as a resource for research on the immune response to SARS-CoV-2. Samples came from the ongoing ImmuneRACE study (first 160 participants) plus 1,254 subjects from 6 global collaborators. Sample metadata almost always included a de-identified subject ID, COVID-19 status, age in years and sex. HLA class I and class II types, where available, came from metadata supplied by the sample provider rather than from assay-based typing. The investigation overall reported the following: Clinical and demographic metadata were provided uncurated, with the amount varying by source and participant.

In Seattle, one collaborating source enrolled patients while the infection was active and tracked those patients longitudinally over the course of disease. Whole blood was collected in K2EDTA tubes by collaborating institutions according to the institutions' own protocols. For TCRbeta analysis, collaborator samples were shipped as frozen whole blood, as isolated PBMCs, or as DNA extracted from either sample type. Worth noting for this clone: Its antigen target is currently unknown. No much larger clone is present one base from it, and per-base qualities are unavailable.

TCRbeta CDR3 regions were amplified from genomic DNA using the immunoSEQ Assay, a bias-controlled multiplex PCR. Per the authors' processing: Within the assay, amplification of reference gene primers was used to estimate how many nucleated cells each sample contained. To quantify the absolute abundance of each unique TCRbeta CDR3 rearrangement, sequence reads were collapsed and filtered. For each sample, productive Simpson clonality was calculated as the square root of Simpson's diversity index over productive rearrangements. This immuneACCESS table, as held by TCRdb, lists in-frame sequences with V and J called but not all clones. Of the missing ones, under half trace to an unresolved V gene in checked studies; the others have no known cause. From that table come the V and J calls and clone size; the DNA was used to work out D and trimming. The sample table contains some 450,000 clones; only one count was recorded for approximately 90% of them. Clones ranked in the top ten supply 0.7% to 0.85% of the sample.

The receptor comes from a man aged 18 to 35 with COVID-19, enrolled during active disease. The sample comprised peripheral blood.

Here is the DNA: TGTGCCAGCAGCCAAGATTTCGGACAGGGAGGCACTGAAGCTTTCTTT. This translates into CASSQDFGQGGTEAFF. The chain was built from TRBV3-1 (or the pseudogene TRBV3-2) and TRBJ1-1, with 8 bases aligning to TRBD1. Compared with germline, V lacks 0 bases and J lacks 4 bases; bases without a gene match: 7. The germline V gene (reference sequence) supplies CDR1 LGHDT and CDR2 YNNKEL. Spanning cysteine to phenylalanine, the CDR3 consists of 16 amino acids. Only CDR3 DNA remains: 48 bases, in frame from the first base.